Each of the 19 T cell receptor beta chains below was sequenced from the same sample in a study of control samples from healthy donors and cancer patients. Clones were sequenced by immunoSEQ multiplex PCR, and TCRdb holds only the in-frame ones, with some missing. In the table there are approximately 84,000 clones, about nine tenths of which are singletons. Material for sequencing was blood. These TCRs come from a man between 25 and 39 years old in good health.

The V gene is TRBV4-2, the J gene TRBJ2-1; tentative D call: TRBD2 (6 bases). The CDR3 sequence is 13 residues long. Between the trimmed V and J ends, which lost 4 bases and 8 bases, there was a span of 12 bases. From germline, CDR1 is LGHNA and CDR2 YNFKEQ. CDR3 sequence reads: CASSRSSVDEQFF. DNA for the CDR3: TGTGCCAGCAGCCGATCTAGCGTGGATGAGCAGTTCTTC.

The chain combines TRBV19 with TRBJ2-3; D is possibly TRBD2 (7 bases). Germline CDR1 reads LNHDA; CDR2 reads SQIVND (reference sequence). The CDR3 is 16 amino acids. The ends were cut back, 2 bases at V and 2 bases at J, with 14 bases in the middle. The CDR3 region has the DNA TGTGCCAGTAGTATAAGGGGGGGGTTCGCCACAGATACGCAGTATTTT. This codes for CASSIRGGFATDTQYF.

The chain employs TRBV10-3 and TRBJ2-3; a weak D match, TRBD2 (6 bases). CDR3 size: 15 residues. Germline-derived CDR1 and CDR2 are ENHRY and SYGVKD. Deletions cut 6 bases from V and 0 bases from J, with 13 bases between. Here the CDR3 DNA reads TGTGCCATCAGGTTTAGCGGAGCAAGCACAGATACGCAGTATTTT. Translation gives CAIRFSGASTDTQYF.

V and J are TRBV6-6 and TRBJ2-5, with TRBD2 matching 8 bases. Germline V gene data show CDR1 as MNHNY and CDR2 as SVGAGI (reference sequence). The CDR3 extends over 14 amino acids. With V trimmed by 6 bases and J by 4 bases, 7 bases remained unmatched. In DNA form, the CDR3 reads TGTGCCAGCAGCCCAGGGACTAGATTAGAGACCCAGTACTTC. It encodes CASSPGTRLETQYF.

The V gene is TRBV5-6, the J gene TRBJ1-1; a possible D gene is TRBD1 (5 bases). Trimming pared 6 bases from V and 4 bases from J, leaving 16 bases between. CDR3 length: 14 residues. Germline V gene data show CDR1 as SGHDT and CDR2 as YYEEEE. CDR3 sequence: CASTRRAQGTEAFF. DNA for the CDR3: TGTGCCAGCACCCGGAGGGCCCAGGGCACTGAAGCTTTCTTT.

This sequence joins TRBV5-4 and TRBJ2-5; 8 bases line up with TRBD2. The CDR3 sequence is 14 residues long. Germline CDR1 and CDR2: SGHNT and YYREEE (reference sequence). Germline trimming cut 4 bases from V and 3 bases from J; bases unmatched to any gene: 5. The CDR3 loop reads CASSPVAGKETQYF. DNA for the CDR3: TGTGCCAGCAGCCCCGTAGCGGGGAAAGAGACCCAGTACTTC.

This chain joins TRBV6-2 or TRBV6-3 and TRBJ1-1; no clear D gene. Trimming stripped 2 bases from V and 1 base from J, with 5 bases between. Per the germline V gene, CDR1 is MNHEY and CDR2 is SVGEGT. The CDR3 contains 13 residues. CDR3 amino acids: CASSYRQNTEAFF. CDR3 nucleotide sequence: TGTGCCAGCAGTTACCGACAGAACACTGAAGCTTTCTTT.

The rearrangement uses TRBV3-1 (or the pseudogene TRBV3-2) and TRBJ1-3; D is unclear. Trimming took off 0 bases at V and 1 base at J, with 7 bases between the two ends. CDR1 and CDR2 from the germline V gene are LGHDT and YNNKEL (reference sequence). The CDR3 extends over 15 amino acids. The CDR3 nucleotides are TGTGCCAGCAGCCAAGATCGGCTATCTGGAAACACCATATATTTT. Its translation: CASSQDRLSGNTIYF.

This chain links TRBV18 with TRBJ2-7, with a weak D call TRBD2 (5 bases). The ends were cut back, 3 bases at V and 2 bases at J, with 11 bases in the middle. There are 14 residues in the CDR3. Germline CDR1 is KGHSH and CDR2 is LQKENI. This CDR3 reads CASSPNGGAYEQYF. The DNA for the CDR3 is TGTGCCAGCTCACCGAACGGAGGAGCCTACGAGCAGTACTTC.

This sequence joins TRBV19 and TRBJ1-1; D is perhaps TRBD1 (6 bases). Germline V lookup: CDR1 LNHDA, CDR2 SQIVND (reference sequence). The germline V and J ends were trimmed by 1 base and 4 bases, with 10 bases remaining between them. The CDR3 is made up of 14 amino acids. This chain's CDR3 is CASSIARGATEAFF. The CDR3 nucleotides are TGTGCCAGTAGTATAGCGCGGGGGGCCACTGAAGCTTTCTTT. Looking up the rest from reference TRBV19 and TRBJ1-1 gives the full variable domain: DGGITQSPKYLFRKEGQNVTLSCEQNLNHDAMYWYRQDPGQGLRLIYYSQIVNDFQKGDIAEGYSVSREKKESFPLTVTSAQKNPTAFYLCASSIARGATEAFFGQGTRLTVV.

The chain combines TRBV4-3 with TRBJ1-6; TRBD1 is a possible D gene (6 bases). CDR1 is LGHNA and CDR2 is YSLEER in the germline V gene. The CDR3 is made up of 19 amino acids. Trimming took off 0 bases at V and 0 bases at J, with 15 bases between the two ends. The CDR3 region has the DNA TGCGCCAGCAGCCAAGAAAGGAGGGACATGAGCTCCTATAATTCACCCCTCCACTTT. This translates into CASSQERRDMSSYNSPLHF.

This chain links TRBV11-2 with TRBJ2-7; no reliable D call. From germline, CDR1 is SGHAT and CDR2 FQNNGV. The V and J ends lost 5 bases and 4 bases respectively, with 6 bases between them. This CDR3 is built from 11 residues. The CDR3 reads CASSPKYEQYF. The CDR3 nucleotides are TGTGCCAGCAGCCCAAAATACGAGCAGTACTTC.

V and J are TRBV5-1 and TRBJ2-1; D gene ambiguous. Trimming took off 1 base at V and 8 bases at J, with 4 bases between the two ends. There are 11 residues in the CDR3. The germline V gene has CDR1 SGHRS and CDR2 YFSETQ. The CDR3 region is CASSLWDEQFF. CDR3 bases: TGCGCCAGCAGCTTGTGGGATGAGCAGTTCTTC.

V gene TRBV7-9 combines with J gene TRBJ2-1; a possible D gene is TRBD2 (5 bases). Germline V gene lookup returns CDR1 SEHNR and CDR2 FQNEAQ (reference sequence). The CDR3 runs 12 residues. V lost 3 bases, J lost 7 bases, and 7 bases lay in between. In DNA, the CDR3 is TGTGCCAGCAGCTTTGGGGAGAATGAGCAGTTCTTC. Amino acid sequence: CASSFGENEQFF.

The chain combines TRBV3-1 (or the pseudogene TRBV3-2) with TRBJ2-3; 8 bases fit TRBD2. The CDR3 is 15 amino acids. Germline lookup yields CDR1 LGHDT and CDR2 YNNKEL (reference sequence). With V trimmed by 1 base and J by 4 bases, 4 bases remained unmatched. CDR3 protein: CASSQGGTRADTQYF. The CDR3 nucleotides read TGTGCCAGCAGCCAAGGAGGGACTAGGGCAGATACGCAGTATTTT.

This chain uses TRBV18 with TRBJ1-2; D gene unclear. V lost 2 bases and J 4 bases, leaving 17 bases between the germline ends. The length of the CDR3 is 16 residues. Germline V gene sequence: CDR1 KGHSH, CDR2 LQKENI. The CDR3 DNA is TGTGCCAGCTCACCAGGTATCGACCGAGTTTTCTATGGCTACACCTTC. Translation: CASSPGIDRVFYGYTF.

The CDR3 region is CASRVGRAGNEQFF. The CDR3 nucleotides are TGCGCCAGCAGGGTCGGGAGGGCCGGCAATGAGCAGTTCTTC. The chain has TRBV5-1 and TRBJ2-1, with 8 nucleotides matching TRBD2. From germline, CDR1 is SGHRS and CDR2 YFSETQ. V trimming: 5 bases; J trimming: 6 bases; junction bases outside the gene matches: 7. This CDR3 spans 14 amino acids.

The CDR3 sequence: CASSWLPVYEQYF. The CDR3 DNA reads as TGTGCCAGCAGCTGGCTGCCCGTCTACGAGCAGTACTTC. The rearrangement links TRBV12-3 or TRBV12-4 to TRBJ2-7; D ambiguous. V gave up 6 bases and J gave up 3 bases, with 12 bases separating them. This CDR3 has 13 amino acids.

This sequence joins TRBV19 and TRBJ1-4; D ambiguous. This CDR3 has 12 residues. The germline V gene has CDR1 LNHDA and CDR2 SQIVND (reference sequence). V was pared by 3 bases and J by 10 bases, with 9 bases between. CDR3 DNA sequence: TGTGCCAGTAGTATGGTGGGCGGAAAACTGTTTTTT. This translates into CASSMVGGKLFF.